The rows below give T cell receptor beta chains drawn from one sample of a study of blood T cell repertoires in COVID-19. Produced via immunoSEQ multiplex PCR; TCRdb's table is partial and in-frame only. The repertoire holds tens of thousands of clones, with approximately 90% as singletons. The specimen was peripheral blood. The receptors derive from a woman in her sixties or seventies with COVID-19, enrolled during active disease. Each CDR3 is given with its conserved first and last residue. The D gene is left open where the match is weak. Clone size is not always given. Where it is, it says once, few, many or a class for expanded clones.

D gene	J gene	clone size	V gene	CDR3 DNA	CDR3 protein
NA	TRBJ1-6	NA	TRBV7-9	TGTGCCAGCAGCTTAAATGAGTCACCCCTCCACTTT	CASSLNESPLHF
TRBD2	TRBJ2-7	NA	TRBV28	TGTGCCAGCAGTACCCTAGTCCGCGGGAGGGCGTGGGCCGAGCAGTACTTC	CASSTLVRGRAWAEQYF
TRBD1	TRBJ1-1	many	TRBV6-6	TGTGCCAGCAGTTGGGGACAGGGCACTGAAGCTTTCTTT	CASSWGQGTEAFF
NA	TRBJ1-1	NA	TRBV10-1	TGCGCCAGCAGTGATGCGTTGAACACTGAAGCTTTCTTT	CASSDALNTEAFF
TRBD2	TRBJ2-1	once	TRBV18	TGTGCCAGCTCACCAAGGGGACTAGCGGGAGTCAATGAGCAGTTCTTC	CASSPRGLAGVNEQFF
TRBD2	TRBJ2-4	NA	TRBV3-1/TRBV3-2	TGTGCCAGCAGGTCTAGCGGGAGGATGGAACTTCAGTACTTC	CASRSSGRMELQYF
TRBD1	TRBJ2-7	NA	TRBV5-1	TGCGCCAGCAGCCCGACAGGGATCGACTACGAGCAGTACTTC	CASSPTGIDYEQYF
TRBD1	TRBJ2-3	NA	TRBV11-2	TGTGCCAGCAGCCCCGGACAGGCGTCGGATACGCAGTATTTT	CASSPGQASDTQYF
NA	TRBJ1-1	once	TRBV27	TGTGCCAGCAGTTTTGCGGGAGAAGCTTTCTTT	CASSFAGEAFF
NA	TRBJ1-2	NA	TRBV6-5	TGTGCCAGCAGTTCCGGACAGAACTATGGCTACACCTTC	CASSSGQNYGYTF
TRBD1	TRBJ2-1	NA	TRBV28	TGTGCCAGCAGGGAGACAGGGCAGCAGTTCTTC	CASRETGQQFF